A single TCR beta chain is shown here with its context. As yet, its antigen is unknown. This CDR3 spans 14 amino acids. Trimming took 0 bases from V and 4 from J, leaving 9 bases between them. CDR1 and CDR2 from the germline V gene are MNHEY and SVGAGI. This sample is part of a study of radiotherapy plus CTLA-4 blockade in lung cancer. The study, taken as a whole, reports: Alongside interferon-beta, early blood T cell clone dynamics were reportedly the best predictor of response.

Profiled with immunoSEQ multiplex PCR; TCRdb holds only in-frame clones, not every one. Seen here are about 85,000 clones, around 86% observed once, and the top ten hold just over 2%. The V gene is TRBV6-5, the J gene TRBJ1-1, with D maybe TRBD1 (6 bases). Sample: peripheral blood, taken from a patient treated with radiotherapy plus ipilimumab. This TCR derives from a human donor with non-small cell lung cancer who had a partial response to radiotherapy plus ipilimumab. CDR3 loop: CASSYSQGGTEAFF. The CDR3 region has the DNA TGTGCCAGCAGTTACTCACAGGGCGGCACTGAAGCTTTCTTT.